Listed here are 27 T cell receptor beta chains from one sample, sequenced in a study of regulatory T cells in long-lasting Graves disease. Time point given: newly diagnosed GD, antithyroid drugs for less than 3 months. Extracted RNA from PBMCs served as the source of the TCR library. Arm-PCR of CDR3 regions with iRepertoire HTBI primers generated TCR beta libraries. TCRdb reanalysed the multiplex PCR reads using MiXCR and keeps one entry per CDR3 protein. The sample lists about 430,000 distinct CDR3 sequences, roughly 15% seen once, with under 9% in the top ten. Another study also made use of these data, one on T cells in Graves' hyperthyroidism and ophthalmopathy.

The sequences come from peripheral blood mononuclear cells (PBMCs), collected at new diagnosis, from a patient treated with antithyroid drugs. These receptors were obtained from a woman aged 35 to 49 with Graves disease.

There are a few counts of this clonotype. The chain combines TRBV7-9 with TRBJ1-2; 7 nucleotides line up with TRBD1. The ends lost 5 bases at V and 7 bases at J; junction bases unmatched: 1. Germline lookup yields CDR1 SEHNR and CDR2 FQNEAQ (reference sequence). The CDR3 consists of 11 residues. The CDR3 region has the DNA TGTGCCAGCAGCGACAGGGTTGGCTACACCTTC. Encoded protein: CASSDRVGYTF. The variable domain in full, completed from reference TRBV7-9 and TRBJ1-2, reads DTGVSQNPRHKITKRGQNVTFRCDPISEHNRLYWYRQTLGQGPEFLTYFQNEAQLEKSRLLSDRFSAERPKGSFSTLEIQRTEQGDSAMYLCASSDRVGYTFGSGTRLTVV.

There are many counts of this clonotype. The chain carries TRBV3-1 and TRBJ2-7; the D gene is possibly TRBD1 (6 bases). The CDR3 sequence is 13 residues long. V lost 8 bases and J 3 bases, leaving 14 bases between the germline ends. Germline V gene data show CDR1 as LGHDT and CDR2 as YNNKEL (reference sequence). The CDR3 region is CASCLTGVYEQYF. The CDR3, as DNA: TGTGCCAGCTGCCTGACAGGAGTCTACGAGCAGTACTTC.

This clonotype has ten or more counts. This rearrangement joins TRBV2 to TRBJ2-7, with 8 bases matching TRBD1. CDR1 and CDR2 (germline): SNHLY, FYNNEI. V lost 7 bases to trimming and J lost 3 bases; unmatched junction nucleotides: 11. CDR3 size: 15 residues. CDR3 DNA sequence: TGTGCCAGCACCCTCGACAGGGGAGGAATCTACGAGCAGTACTTC. Translation gives CASTLDRGGIYEQYF.

This clonotype was picked up a small number of times. The chain carries TRBV12-3 or TRBV12-4 and TRBJ2-3, with D possibly being TRBD1 (5 bases). CDR3 length: 14 residues. V lost 5 bases, J lost 4 bases, and 13 bases lay in between. For the CDR3, the DNA is TGTGCCAGCAGTACTGGGGCACTTCCAGATACGCAGTATTTT. Translating it yields CASSTGALPDTQYF.

This clonotype has at least ten counts. The rearrangement links TRBV6-2 or TRBV6-3 to TRBJ2-1, with 7 bases that match TRBD2. The CDR3 totals 12 residues. Germline CDR1 MNHEY, CDR2 SVGEGT. After removal of 6 bases from V and 6 bases from J, the junction contained 2 bases not matched to a gene. CDR3 DNA: TGTGCCAGCAGAGGACTAGTCAATGAGCAGTTCTTC. It encodes CASRGLVNEQFF.

This clonotype was seen repeatedly, ten times or more. The CDR3 DNA follows: TGTGCCAGCAGTTCGGGACTAGCGGGAGTGGGCCTTCCCTACGAGCAGTACTTC. Its protein is CASSSGLAGVGLPYEQYF. The chain recombines TRBV6-5 with TRBJ2-7, with 14 bases aligning to TRBD2. Germline loops: CDR1 MNHEY, CDR2 SVGAGI. V lost 4 bases and J lost 2; bases outside the gene matches: 10. CDR3 length: 18 residues.

The V and J genes are TRBV5-4 and TRBJ2-7; D may correspond to TRBD1 or TRBD2 (5 bases each). CDR1 and CDR2 from the germline V gene are SGHNT and YYREEE (reference sequence). This CDR3 comprises 16 residues. V was pared by 2 bases and J by 3 bases, with 18 bases between. The CDR3 region is CASSLGPRGGNYEQYF. CDR3 nucleotides: TGTGCCAGCAGCTTAGGCCCGAGGGGCGGAAACTACGAGCAGTACTTC.

V and J are TRBV7-9 and TRBJ2-3; TRBD2 matches 8 bases. Germline V CDR1 and CDR2: SEHNR, FQNEAQ (reference sequence). The CDR3 totals 14 residues. The trim removed 7 bases at V and 1 base at J, leaving 4 bases unmatched. DNA for the CDR3: TGTGCCAGCAAGCCGGGACTAGGCACAGATACGCAGTATTTT. Its translation is CASKPGLGTDTQYF.

This clonotype was observed many times. The chain links TRBV5-4 to TRBJ1-1, with D uncertain. The germline gives CDR1 SGHNT, CDR2 YYREEE (reference sequence). This CDR3 contains 12 residues. V was pared by 5 bases and J by 0 bases, with 5 bases between. In nucleotides, the CDR3 is TGTGCCAGCAGGGGGATGAACACTGAAGCTTTCTTT. Translated: CASRGMNTEAFF.

The gene calls are TRBV20-1 and TRBJ2-1; 7 nucleotides line up with TRBD2. Germline CDR1 and CDR2: DFQATT and SNEGSKA (reference sequence). Germline trimming cut 3 bases from V and 4 bases from J; bases unmatched to any gene: 9. This CDR3 comprises 15 residues. CDR3 in amino acids: CSASTPGTIYNEQFF. The CDR3 DNA reads TGCAGTGCTAGTACTCCCGGGACTATTTACAATGAGCAGTTCTTC.

The V gene is TRBV9, the J gene TRBJ2-2; D unclear. Germline CDR1 is SGDLS and CDR2 is YYNGEE. V lost 0 bases and J lost 4, with 16 bases in between. This CDR3 is 17 amino acids long. The DNA for the CDR3 is TGTGCCAGCAGCGTAGAAGTCCACCTGTTGGGCACCGGGGAGCTGTTTTTT. This gives the protein CASSVEVHLLGTGELFF.

The chain combines TRBV30 with TRBJ2-7; D is possibly TRBD2 (7 bases). Trimming took off 8 bases at V and 4 bases at J, with 15 bases between the two ends. This CDR3 has 12 amino acids. Germline CDR1 and CDR2: GTSNPN and SVGIG (reference sequence). The CDR3 reads CAATRGPYEQYF. CDR3 nucleotides: TGTGCCGCTACGCGGGGGCCATACGAGCAGTACTTC.

This clonotype came up many times. This chain connects TRBV5-6 to TRBJ2-2; perhaps TRBD1 as D (5 bases). The length of the CDR3 is 19 residues. Trimming stripped 1 base from V and 0 bases from J, with 19 bases between. In germline, CDR1 is SGHDT, CDR2 YYEEEE. CDR3 in amino acids: CASSLPPLGRQSNTGELFF. The CDR3 nucleotides read TGTGCCAGCAGCTTGCCCCCTTTGGGGCGTCAATCGAACACCGGGGAGCTGTTTTTT. Full variable domain (outside the CDR3, taken from reference TRBV5-6 and TRBJ2-2): DAGVTQSPTHLIKTRGQQVTLRCSPKSGHDTVSWYQQALGQGPQFIFQYYEEEERQRGNFPDRFSGHQFPNYSSELNVNALLLGDSALYLCASSLPPLGRQSNTGELFFGEGSRLTVL.

This clonotype appeared a few times. A single base is all that separates this from a far larger clone, so a read error is likely. The chain recombines TRBV11-2 with TRBJ2-7; perhaps TRBD2 as D (6 bases). Trimming cost V 5 bases and J 6 bases, with 17 bases left between them. The CDR3 consists of 14 residues. Looked up from germline, CDR1 is SGHAT and CDR2 is FQNNGV. The DNA of the CDR3 is TGTGCCAGCAGCCTTCAAAGCGGGCCCAGCGAGCAGTACTTC. As protein: CASSLQSGPSEQYF.

The CDR3 DNA is TGTGCCAGCAGCTGGGAGGGAATAGGATGGACTGAAGCTTTCTTT. It is translated as CASSWEGIGWTEAFF. J is TRBJ1-1 and V is TRBV7-9; D ambiguous. This CDR3 region has 15 residues. V was cut by 4 bases and J by 5 bases, with 17 bases left in between. Per germline, CDR1 SEHNR and CDR2 FQNEAQ (reference sequence).

This clonotype occurred many times. This chain joins TRBV3-1 and TRBJ2-1; D may be TRBD1 (6 bases). Germline values: CDR1 LGHDT, CDR2 YNNKEL (reference sequence). Trimming removed 2 bases from V and 9 bases from J, with 14 bases in between. The CDR3 covers 14 residues. For the CDR3, the DNA is TGTGCCAGCAGCCAAATCGACAGGTGGGGTGAGCAGTTCTTC. It encodes CASSQIDRWGEQFF.

This clonotype has at least ten counts. The J gene is TRBJ1-6, the V gene TRBV6-2 or TRBV6-3; possible D gene TRBD1, 5 bases. V lost 0 bases to trimming and J lost 7 bases, with 13 bases between them. CDR1 MNHEY and CDR2 SVGEGT come from the germline V gene. This CDR3 is built from 16 residues. CDR3 in amino acids: CASSYSGPEENSPLHF. CDR3 nucleotide sequence: TGTGCCAGCAGTTACTCGGGGCCAGAGGAAAATTCACCCCTCCACTTT.

This clonotype turned up a few times. The chain uses TRBV5-6 and TRBJ2-2, with a tentative D call TRBD1 (6 bases). With 2 bases removed from V and 0 bases from J, the gap between germline ends came to 8 bases. The CDR3 is made up of 15 amino acids. Germline V lookup: CDR1 SGHDT, CDR2 YYEEEE. CDR3 nucleotide sequence: TGTGCCAGCAGCTTTGGGGGCACGAACACCGGGGAGCTGTTTTTT. Amino acid sequence: CASSFGGTNTGELFF.

This clonotype was picked up many times. The chain links TRBV12-3 or TRBV12-4 to TRBJ2-5; TRBD1 matches at 7 bases. The junction had 5 bases not matched to a gene; V was cut back by 4 bases and J by 3 bases. The CDR3 totals 14 residues. CDR3: CASSSRTGEETQYF. Here the CDR3 DNA reads TGTGCCAGCAGTTCCCGGACAGGAGAAGAGACCCAGTACTTC.

In this sample, this clonotype turned up many times. V gene TRBV7-9 combines with J gene TRBJ1-1; D gene ambiguous. Germline assignment: CDR1 SEHNR and CDR2 FQNEAQ (reference sequence). V was pared by 0 bases and J by 1 base, with 12 bases between. The CDR3 length is 16 residues. The DNA of the CDR3 is TGTGCCAGCAGCTTAGCGACGGGTCCGGAGAACACTGAAGCTTTCTTT. It encodes CASSLATGPENTEAFF.

In its sample, this clonotype was seen a few times. V is TRBV12-3 or TRBV12-4 and J is TRBJ1-4, with 7 bases aligning to TRBD1. This CDR3 spans 14 amino acids. The J segment lost 8 bases and the V segment lost 5 bases, leaving 8 bases of the junction unmatched. CDR3 coding DNA: TGTGCCAGCAGTCCGGGACAGCTAAGAGAAAAACTGTTTTTT. Residues: CASSPGQLREKLFF.

Of note for this clonotype: It may be a read error: a sequence one base away is much more abundant. The CDR3 spells CTSSLTGTSNEQYF. The CDR3 DNA is TGTACCAGCAGTCTCACCGGGACTAGTAACGAGCAGTACTTC. This rearrangement joins TRBV28 to TRBJ2-7, with 8 bases aligning to TRBD2. Germline assignment: CDR1 MDHEN and CDR2 SYDVKM. The CDR3 consists of 14 residues.

This clonotype was found many times. The genes are TRBV5-1 and TRBJ2-3; TRBD2 agrees at 11 bases. Germline CDR1 SGHRS, CDR2 YFSETQ. V lost 3 bases and J lost 7; bases outside the gene matches: 13. CDR3 size: 17 residues. The CDR3 spells CASSSHQLAGAGNTQYF. In DNA form, the CDR3 reads TGCGCCAGCAGCTCACACCAACTAGCGGGGGCGGGGAATACGCAGTATTTT.

This clonotype has ten or more counts. V gene TRBV24-1 combines with J gene TRBJ2-2; possible D gene TRBD2, 6 bases. The CDR3 extends over 16 amino acids. The germline V and J ends were trimmed by 4 bases and 0 bases, with 11 bases remaining between them. Germline loops: CDR1 KGHDR, CDR2 SFDVKD. The CDR3 nucleotides are TGTGCCACCAGTGACTTAGCGGAGGCGAACACCGGGGAGCTGTTTTTT. Its translation is CATSDLAEANTGELFF.

With respect to this clonotype: The junction differs from germline at one of its ends, possibly a read error. This sequence joins TRBV7-8 and TRBJ1-4, with no clear D. The CDR3 sequence is 16 residues long. Germline values: CDR1 SGHVS, CDR2 FQNEAQ. CDR3 sequence: CASSFGRITTNGKLFF. The CDR3, as DNA: TGTGCCAGCAGCTTCGGGAGAATCACAACTAATGGAAAACTGTTTTTT.

This clonotype appeared many times. The gene calls are TRBV2 and TRBJ2-7; weak D call: TRBD1 (5 bases). The CDR3 runs 15 residues. Germline V gene data show CDR1 as SNHLY and CDR2 as FYNNEI. Trimming shortened V by 1 base and J by 3 bases, and 13 bases separated the two germline ends. CDR3 protein: CASSEGGRSVYEQYF. In DNA, the CDR3 is TGTGCCAGCAGTGAAGGGGGCAGGTCCGTCTACGAGCAGTACTTC.

J is TRBJ1-1 and V is TRBV24-1, with 9 positions matching TRBD1. This CDR3 is 13 amino acids long. J was trimmed by 8 bases and V by 7 bases; bases with no gene match: 7. CDR1 is KGHDR and CDR2 is SFDVKD in the germline V gene. In nucleotides, the CDR3 is TGTGCCACCAGGAGCCGGGACAGGGTAGAAGCTTTCTTT. This codes for CATRSRDRVEAFF.